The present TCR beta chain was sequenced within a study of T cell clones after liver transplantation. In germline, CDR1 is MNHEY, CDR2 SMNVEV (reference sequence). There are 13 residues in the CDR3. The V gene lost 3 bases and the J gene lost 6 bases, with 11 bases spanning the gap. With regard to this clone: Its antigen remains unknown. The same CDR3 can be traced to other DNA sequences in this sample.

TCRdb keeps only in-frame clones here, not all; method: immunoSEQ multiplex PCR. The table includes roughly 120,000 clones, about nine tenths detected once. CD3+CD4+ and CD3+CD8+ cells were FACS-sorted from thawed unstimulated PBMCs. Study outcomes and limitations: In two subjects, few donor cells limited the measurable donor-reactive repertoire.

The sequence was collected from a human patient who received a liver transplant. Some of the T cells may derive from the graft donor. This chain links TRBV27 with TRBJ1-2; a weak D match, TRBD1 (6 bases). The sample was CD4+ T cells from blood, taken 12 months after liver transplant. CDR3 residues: CASSLRTGNGYTF. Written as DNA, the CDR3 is TGTGCCAGCAGTTTGAGAACAGGGAATGGCTACACCTTC.